This record covers a single T cell receptor beta chain. This clone was found a few times. Its cognate antigen has yet to be identified. Per-nucleotide qualities are absent, and no much larger clonotype sits a single base away. The cohort consisted of hundreds of healthy bone marrow donors. At the time of sampling, all cohort members were nominally healthy, though unrecorded immune exposures were likely present. The donor tested CMV seronegative and was one of the 352 seronegative cohort members. Each donor provided a peripheral blood sample, and peripheral blood mononuclear cells were used for TCR beta sequencing. Genomic DNA extraction from the blood cell samples was performed with the Qiagen DNeasy Blood Extraction Kit. V is pruned by 9 bases and J by 0 bases, leaving 11 bases of the junction without a gene match. Taken from the germline V gene (reference sequence), the CDR1 and CDR2 loops are SGHNT and YYREEE. Its CDR3 holds 15 amino acids, cysteine through phenylalanine. The kept DNA is CDR3 alone, 45 bases in frame from the first base.

The library came from the immunoSEQ multiplex PCR assay. For the multiplex PCR, a mixture combining 60 forward primers for TCR Vbeta segments and 13 reverse primers for TCR Jbeta segments was used. Amplification of the CDR3 region of rearranged TCR beta genes was performed with a multiplex PCR assay on genomic DNA. The Illumina HiSeq System was used to sequence the amplified TCR beta libraries as 87-base-pair reads. The paper's data handling went like this. A later analysis tallied 75 million to 95 million unique TCR beta chains across the 640 or so repertoires, and approximately 12 million of those chains were shared by two or more donors. Raw reads were error-corrected and collapsed into unique sequences with a nearest-neighbor algorithm that merged closely related sequences to remove PCR and sequencing errors. V, D and J gene segments were assigned by aligning CDR3 sequences to IMGT reference sequences. For a sequence to be retained, a match of at least six nucleotides was required to both a V gene segment and a J gene segment. A rearrangement was called productive if the CDR3 had no stop codons and remained in frame with V and J, and every other rearrangement was called non-productive. CDR3 was defined by IMGT convention, running from the second conserved V-encoded cysteine to the conserved J-encoded phenylalanine. Sequences without an unambiguous match to a single V gene segment were excluded from the earlier analysis of about 600 of the donors. In an earlier analysis of 587 of the donors, a V segment was called functional when productive rearrangements were above 56.7%, and segregating when the standard deviation between donors exceeded 5%. A statistical classification framework was built for diagnosing cytomegalovirus status from the catalog of TCR beta chain sequences. V and J gene assignment, in a later analysis, came from comparing TCR nucleotide sequences with IMGT/GENE-DB human TR gene sequences. The TCRdist pipeline was used in a later analysis to assign CDR3 sequences and most-parsimonious VDJ recombination scenarios. A later analysis defined each TCR beta chain by its CDR3 amino acid sequence plus V-gene family, and excluded reads lacking a unique V-gene family. To address suspected cross-contamination and a sequencing artifact, a later analysis removed 550 to 750 highly shared, low-generation-probability nucleotide sequences. A later analysis calculated a clonal expansion index for each public chain from normalized within-repertoire ranks of inferred template counts. In a later analysis, generation probabilities were computed using a VDJ recombination model fitted to out-of-frame rearrangements, and the results were checked against IGoR. In a later analysis, hypergeometric tests were used to score TCR-TCR, TCR-HLA and TCR-CMV co-occurrence, with a repertoire-size bias correction applied to TCR pairs. To estimate false discovery rates, a later analysis permuted the HLA or CMV assignments 20 times. A later analysis grouped co-occurring TCRs with DBSCAN, adding TCRdist sequence similarity when clustering within HLA-allele-positive subsets. Co-occurrence clustering excluded repertoires with fewer than 30,000 or more than 120,000 public chains, plus five with anomalous nucleotide sharing. In TCRdb, the immuneACCESS table is reduced to in-frame sequences with V and J assigned. These tables do not hold every clone; where another copy was compared, an unresolved V gene accounts for under half, and the others remain unexplained. The V and J calls and clone size are taken from that table; D and trimming were inferred from the DNA. The sample table holds roughly 130,000 clones, of which around three quarters were seen once. The ten largest clones represent 2.5% to 3% of the sample.

This specimen comes from a study of cytomegalovirus exposure and HLA in healthy donors (dated by TCRdb to the late 2010s). Turning to the overall study: According to an earlier analysis of 550 to 700 of the donors, 150 million to 200 million T cells yielded 117 million unique TCR beta sequences and about 280 Gb of sequence data. The study was designed to test whether signatures of past pathogen exposure could be identified by cataloging public T cell receptors. Every repertoire in the discovery cohort had been generated on one and the same sequencing platform. Roughly 310 gigabases of sequencing data and 70 million to 85 million unique TCR sequences were included in an early release covering under 650 HLA-typed donors. A separate validation cohort of 100 to 150 different subjects was used in addition to the approximately 670-subject first cohort. To decide whether each TCR beta V gene segment behaved as functional or pseudogenic, an earlier analysis of some 580 of the donors relied on high-throughput TCR beta sequencing. The study profiled the T cell repertoires of 500 to 800 subjects by immunosequencing and related them to cytomegalovirus serostatus. Of the roughly 400 genotyped donors, 81% were placed in the genetic ancestry cluster associated with self-reported Caucasian donors. Alongside the repertoire data, information on donor age, sex, ethnicity and CMV serostatus was compiled. A later analysis re-analyzed previously published TCR beta repertoires from 550 to 700 donors and added high-resolution HLA genotyping to study TCR occurrence patterns. HLA typing covered class I and class II loci at four-digit resolution. The number of typed donors differed by locus: about 629-640 for A, B, C, DRB1 and DQB1; 500 to 550 for DQA1; fewer than 610 for DPA1; and approximately 450 for DPB1. The later analysis used no new phenotypic data to find candidate immune exposures, relying instead on TCR beta sequences and their occurrence across donors. On average, 235,054 unique TCR beta nucleotide sequences were sequenced per donor among a few hundred genotyped donors of the cohort, with 15% to 20% of those sequences being non-productive. A handful of DR-DQ haplotypes were handled as single units for association and clustering because linkage in the cohort was strong. In a later genetic analysis, genome-wide SNP genotypes for about 55% of the roughly 700 donors were used, and that subset was treated as a discovery cohort. The study combined high-throughput TCR immunosequencing, statistical association of individual TCRs with disease status, and machine learning to predict cytomegalovirus infection status.

Results and caveats for the whole study, not just this receptor: Only TCR beta chains were sequenced in this cohort, and the absence of alpha or paired-chain data limited detectable features. According to a later analysis, most CMV-associated TCR beta chains appeared to be HLA-restricted, and the HLA associations seemed to be driven largely by CMV exposure. In a later genetic analysis, a missense DCLRE1C variant was associated with V-gene and J-gene trimming of TCR beta chains, and the association was replicated in an independent cohort. A group of highly shared sequence variants was considered likely to be a technical artifact of the sequencing pipeline. Most TCR sequences were observed very rarely across donors, whereas some public TCRs were present in many individuals. A later analysis found that TCR association rates varied across HLA loci, with DRB1 alleles showing the most associated TCRs and HLA-C alleles the fewest. In both the original and validation cohorts, the classifier was reported to diagnose cytomegalovirus status with high specificity and sensitivity. In a later analysis, HLA-associated TCR beta chains showed more clonal expansion and lower generation probabilities than non-associated chains that were equally common. The authors suggested that the approach could potentially be extended to other disease states and immunological phenotypes. Some 16 rarely observed V segments, including chromosome 9 orphons, were excluded from the earlier analysis of some 590 of the donors because counts were too low. Some IMGT-functional V segments, including TRBV6-2 and TRBV6-3, could not be told apart with the 87-base-pair reads, so those segments were excluded. Correlated functional status among segregating V segments might be attributable to linkage disequilibrium, but an unknown experimental factor could not be ruled out. In a later genetic analysis, fewer N-insertions in productive TCRs were reported among donors in an Asian-associated ancestry cluster than the approximately 670-donor mean. In an earlier analysis of roughly 500 of the donors, most TCR beta V segments appeared in productive rearrangements about 90% or about 30% of the time, broadly matching IMGT annotations. A further reported finding was that TCR beta sequences accurately predicted the HLA-A and HLA-B alleles for most subjects in the first cohort. The only immune exposure information available for the cohort was CMV serostatus. In vitro tests confirmed that a few of the cytomegalovirus-associated TCR beta chains recognize cytomegalovirus antigens. According to a later analysis, parvovirus B19, influenza, CMV and Epstein-Barr virus appeared linked to several top co-occurrence clusters. HLA typing was unavailable for some donors at each locus, so association tests used only the typed subset. When HLA alleles, especially DR and DQ, strongly co-occurred, attributing TCR associations to individual alleles was difficult. Sequencing depth was assumed to be roughly uniform across donors in the presence/absence analyses, though that assumption may not hold. Specific HLA alleles were associated with 15,000 to 20,000 TCR beta sequences at a false discovery rate of 0.05 in a later analysis. In the study, 150 to 200 TCR beta chains were listed as associated with cytomegalovirus.

This chain joins TRBV5-4 to TRBJ1-1; 7 junctional bases match TRBD1. The TCR sequence derives from a man aged 30-40 years in good health and CMV-seronegative. Sequenced material: PBMCs. The base sequence is TGTGCCACCAACCGACAGGGCGGCGTGAACACTGAAGCTTTCTTT. Its protein is CATNRQGGVNTEAFF.